The rows below give T cell receptor beta chains drawn from one sample of a study of cytomegalovirus exposure and HLA in healthy donors. The data were produced by immunoSEQ multiplex PCR, yet TCRdb's version contains in-frame clones alone and is incomplete. In the table there are roughly 140,000 clones, about 80% of which are singletons. The sequenced sample consisted of PBMCs. The receptors here all came from a middle-aged woman in good health and CMV-seropositive. Both conserved end residues are part of each CDR3. The D gene is left open where the match is weak. Clone size is given for some rows only: seen once, a few or many times, or a class if the clone is expanded.

v_call	d_call	j_call	cdr3_length	clone_size	cdr3_aa	cdr3_nt
TRBV10-3	TRBD2	TRBJ2-7	16	once	CAISERTSGSLYEQYF	TGTGCCATCAGTGAAAGGACTAGCGGGAGTCTCTACGAGCAGTACTTC
TRBV7-9	NA	TRBJ1-4	15	NA	CASSSPGSLVEKLFF	TGTGCCAGCAGCTCCCCGGGGTCTCTGGTTGAAAAACTGTTTTTT
TRBV18	TRBD2	TRBJ2-3	18	NA	CASSPKKGLASRTDTQYF	TGTGCCAGCTCACCTAAGAAAGGACTAGCGTCACGCACAGATACGCAGTATTTT
TRBV19	TRBD1	TRBJ2-7	14	NA	CASSLGQDGYEQYF	TGTGCCAGTAGTCTCGGACAGGATGGGTACGAGCAGTACTTC
TRBV7-2	NA	TRBJ1-2	12	few	CASSLDTLGYTF	TGTGCCAGCAGCCTTGACACCCTTGGCTACACCTTC
TRBV6-5	NA	TRBJ1-1	14	once	CASSYIRGGTEAFF	TGTGCCAGCAGTTATATCCGGGGAGGCACTGAAGCTTTCTTT
TRBV5-6	NA	TRBJ2-6	15	NA	CASSFIPSGANVLTF	TGTGCCAGCAGCTTCATCCCATCTGGGGCCAACGTCCTGACTTTC
TRBV2	NA	TRBJ2-1	14	NA	CASKYTGPYNEQFF	TGTGCCAGCAAATACACAGGTCCTTACAATGAGCAGTTCTTC
TRBV7-9	NA	TRBJ1-5	14	NA	CASSLVESNQPQHF	TGTGCCAGCAGCTTGGTAGAAAGCAATCAGCCCCAGCATTTT
TRBV28	NA	TRBJ1-4	17	NA	CASSLPGREEVNEKLFF	TGTGCCAGCAGTCTCCCGGGCAGGGAGGAGGTTAATGAAAAACTGTTTTTT
TRBV6-5	NA	TRBJ2-1	15	NA	CASQPMGEADNEQFF	TGTGCCAGCCAACCTATGGGGGAGGCTGACAATGAGCAGTTCTTC
TRBV5-1	NA	TRBJ2-3	13	NA	CASSSNRETTQYF	TGCGCCAGCAGCTCGAACAGGGAGACCACGCAGTATTTT
TRBV2	NA	TRBJ2-5	17	NA	CASKGAGLNSGVETQYF	TGTGCCAGCAAGGGGGCAGGGTTAAATTCGGGGGTGGAGACCCAGTACTTC
TRBV10-3	NA	TRBJ2-7	13	NA	CAISVPGGAEQYF	TGTGCCATCAGTGTCCCGGGGGGCGCCGAGCAGTACTTC
TRBV6-1	NA	TRBJ2-1	14	NA	CASSRDSSYNEQFF	TGTGCCAGCTCACGGGACTCTTCCTACAATGAGCAGTTCTTC
TRBV5-1	TRBD2	TRBJ2-7	15	NA	CASSYLAGPGWEQYF	TGCGCCAGCAGCTACCTAGCGGGGCCCGGGTGGGAGCAGTACTTC
TRBV28	NA	TRBJ2-4	16	NA	CASSLHVSLAKNIQYF	TGTGCCAGCAGTCTTCACGTTTCACTAGCCAAAAACATTCAGTACTTC
TRBV19	TRBD2	TRBJ2-1	15	NA	CASSIVPGGRNEQFF	TGTGCCAGTAGTATAGTTCCGGGAGGGAGGAATGAGCAGTTCTTC
TRBV19	TRBD1	TRBJ2-2	16	NA	CASRYSRAGGTGELFF	TGTGCCAGTAGATATTCCCGGGCAGGGGGCACCGGGGAGCTGTTTTTT
TRBV5-6	TRBD2	TRBJ2-5	14	once	CASSLTGGVETQYF	TGTGCCAGCAGCTTAACGGGAGGAGTTGAGACCCAGTACTTC